This T cell receptor beta chain emerged from a study of neoadjuvant anti-PD-1 for oral cavity cancer. The study's findings and limits: Post-nivolumab, blood T cell clonality was significantly elevated in non-responders.

Data came from immunoSEQ multiplex PCR; TCRdb stores just in-frame clones and leaves some out. The sample has 9,500 to 15,000 clones, about 64% seen once. Notes on this clone: Its target is unknown.

Regarding time point: after neoadjuvant nivolumab, at surgical resection. Cohort: HPV-negative, locally advanced oral cavity squamous cell carcinoma patients. V was shortened by 2 bases and J by 5 bases, with 12 bases between the two germline ends. This CDR3 has 14 amino acids. Germline-derived CDR1 and CDR2 are SGHAT and FQNNGV. The source of this sequence is a person aged 35 to 85 with oral cavity squamous cell carcinoma. Sample: PBMCs, taken after nivolumab (anti-PD-1) treatment. The chain couples TRBV11-2 to TRBJ1-1; no definite D call. The CDR3 sequence is CASSLPGISTEAFF. In DNA form, the CDR3 reads TGTGCCAGCAGCTTACCGGGTATATCGACTGAAGCTTTCTTT.